These 24 T cell receptor beta chains were sequenced from one sample in a study of siplizumab effects on memory and regulatory T cells. Only in-frame clones appear in the TCRdb table, and some are missing; sequencing was by immunoSEQ multiplex PCR. This table holds more than 85,000 clones, around 90% found once. The sequenced sample consisted of CD4+ T cells sorted from blood. The receptors derive from a human donor in good health.

This clone occurred once. The genes are TRBV6-4 and TRBJ1-2; D may be TRBD1 (6 bases). V lost 1 base and J lost 10, with 10 bases in between. The CDR3 totals 12 residues. CDR1 MRHNA and CDR2 SNTAGT come from the germline V gene. The CDR3 DNA follows: TGTGCCAGCAGTGACTTCCGGGACAACTACACCTTC. This gives the protein CASSDFRDNYTF.

This rearrangement joins TRBV6-1 to TRBJ2-1; D perhaps matches TRBD2 (6 bases). V was trimmed by 7 bases and J by 2 bases, leaving 15 bases between them. The CDR3 runs 15 residues. Looked up from germline, CDR1 is MNHNS and CDR2 is SASEGT. CDR3 region: CASTASVGTYNEQFF. Here the CDR3 DNA reads TGTGCCAGCACAGCTAGCGTTGGTACCTACAATGAGCAGTTCTTC.

The chain links TRBV18 to TRBJ2-3; TRBD1 is a possible D gene (5 bases). The CDR3 is made up of 13 amino acids. V dropped 3 bases and J dropped 14 bases, with 18 bases sitting between them. Germline loops: CDR1 KGHSH, CDR2 LQKENI. In nucleotides, the CDR3 is TGTGCCAGCTCACCGGATCTCAGGGCCCAGGCGTATTTT. It yields the protein CASSPDLRAQAYF.

The chain combines TRBV6-5 with TRBJ1-1, with D hard to call. V gave up 5 bases and J gave up 1 base, with 8 bases separating them. Germline V gene data show CDR1 as MNHEY and CDR2 as SVGAGI. The CDR3 is 13 residues long. The CDR3 loop is CASSVDGNTEAFF. The DNA of the CDR3 is TGTGCCAGCAGTGTTGACGGGAACACTGAAGCTTTCTTT.

V is TRBV25-1 and J is TRBJ1-3; D ambiguous. CDR1 MGHDK and CDR2 SYGVNS come from the germline V gene. This CDR3 has 14 amino acids. The V gene lost 3 bases and the J gene lost 0 bases, with 6 bases spanning the gap. The CDR3 sequence is CASSEDVSGNTIYF. The DNA of the CDR3 is TGTGCCAGCAGTGAGGACGTCTCTGGAAACACCATATATTTT.

This clone was counted between two and nine times. The chain couples TRBV6-1 to TRBJ1-5; 7 positions match TRBD1. In germline, CDR1 is MNHNS, CDR2 SASEGT. The ends lost 5 bases at V and 4 bases at J; junction bases unmatched: 2. The CDR3 is 13 residues long. CDR3 in DNA: TGTGCCAGCAGTAAACAGGGGAATCAGCCCCAGCATTTT. Translated, it gives CASSKQGNQPQHF.

This sequence joins TRBV7-2 and TRBJ2-1; 8 nucleotides align to TRBD2. This CDR3 region has 14 residues. Germline CDR1 and CDR2: SGHTA and FQGNSA. V was clipped by 5 bases and J by 9 bases; unmatched bases: 9. The CDR3, as DNA: TGTGCCAGCAGCACTCGACTAGCGCTTAGTGAGCAGTTCTTC. Translating it yields CASSTRLALSEQFF.

J is TRBJ2-2 and V is TRBV29-1, with unresolved D. Germline lookup yields CDR1 SQVTM and CDR2 ANQGSEA. The CDR3 contains 14 residues. The V and J ends lost 0 bases and 1 base respectively, with 6 bases between them. The CDR3 here is CSVEDLRNTGELFF. For the CDR3, the DNA is TGCAGCGTTGAAGATTTAAGGAACACCGGGGAGCTGTTTTTT.

The V call is TRBV15, the J call TRBJ2-5; TRBD2 might be the D (5 bases). Germline V gene sequence: CDR1 LNHNV, CDR2 YYDKDF (reference sequence). The germline V and J ends were trimmed by 3 bases and 2 bases, with 13 bases remaining between them. The CDR3 is made up of 15 amino acids. The CDR3 region has the DNA TGTGCCACCAGCAGCCTAATCAGCGGACAAGAGACCCAGTACTTC. Translating gives CATSSLISGQETQYF. The full variable domain, completed using reference TRBV15 and TRBJ2-5, is DAMVIQNPRYQVTQFGKPVTLSCSQTLNHNVMYWYQQKSSQAPKLLFHYYDKDFNNEADTPDNFQSRRPNTSFCFLDIRSPGLGDTAMYLCATSSLISGQETQYFGPGTRLLVL.

The chain employs TRBV30 and TRBJ1-3; D not resolved. The CDR3 contains 15 residues. Between the trimmed V and J ends, which lost 4 bases and 1 base, there was a span of 14 bases. Germline loops: CDR1 GTSNPN, CDR2 SVGIG (reference sequence). The CDR3 DNA sequence: TGTGCCTGGAAAGGCAGCTCCCTATCTGGAAACACCATATATTTT. This translates into CAWKGSSLSGNTIYF.

J is TRBJ2-5 and V is TRBV6-5, with 10 bases aligning to TRBD1. Germline V lookup: CDR1 MNHEY, CDR2 SVGAGI. V shed 2 bases, J shed 2 bases, and the junction held 5 bases outside the gene matches. The CDR3 loop spans 16 amino acids. For the CDR3, the DNA is TGTGCCAGCAGTTACCCTCGGACAGGGGGACAAGAGACCCAGTACTTC. Protein product: CASSYPRTGGQETQYF.

This chain connects TRBV2 to TRBJ1-2; D perhaps matches TRBD1 (6 bases). V lost 2 bases and J 4 bases, leaving 11 bases between the germline ends. This CDR3 has 14 residues. CDR1 and CDR2 from the germline V gene are SNHLY and FYNNEI. CDR3 coding DNA: TGTGCCAGCAGTGAATTACAGGGTATCTATGGCTACACCTTC. Its protein is CASSELQGIYGYTF.

This clone was found once. The CDR3, as DNA: TGTGCCAGCAGCGGCAGCGGGAGTGGGTACAATGAGCAGTTCTTC. This codes for CASSGSGSGYNEQFF. This chain connects TRBV28 to TRBJ2-1, with 8 nucleotides matching TRBD2. V trimming: 6 bases; J trimming: 4 bases; junction bases outside the gene matches: 8. The CDR3 has 15 amino acids. The germline gives CDR1 MDHEN, CDR2 SYDVKM.

The chain joins TRBV4-3 to TRBJ2-1, with D hard to call. V was pared by 3 bases and J by 7 bases, with 13 bases between. Looked up from germline, CDR1 is LGHNA and CDR2 is YSLEER. The CDR3 has 14 residues. Here the CDR3 reads CASSQETVGNEQFF. The CDR3 DNA reads TGCGCCAGCAGCCAGGAAACAGTGGGAAATGAGCAGTTCTTC.

The chain joins TRBV18 to TRBJ2-4; no reliable D call. The CDR3 spans 16 residues. Germline V lookup: CDR1 KGHSH, CDR2 LQKENI. Trimming took off 5 bases at V and 1 base at J, with 15 bases between the two ends. CDR3 DNA sequence: TGTGCCAGCTCATCTCCGTTTGGGCTCGCCAAAAACATTCAGTACTTC. Translated: CASSSPFGLAKNIQYF.

The chain recombines TRBV6-5 with TRBJ1-1, with D tentatively TRBD1 (5 bases). The V gene's germline CDR1 is MNHEY and CDR2 SVGAGI. The V and J ends lost 6 bases and 2 bases respectively, with 13 bases between them. The CDR3 length is 14 residues. The CDR3 DNA reads as TGTGCCAGCAGGCTGGGACGGTCCAACACTGAAGCTTTCTTT. This encodes CASRLGRSNTEAFF.

J is TRBJ2-1 and V is TRBV30; TRBD1 or TRBD2 may be the D gene (5 bases each). Germline V gives CDR1 GTSNPN, CDR2 SVGIG (reference sequence). Between the trimmed V and J ends, which lost 3 bases and 9 bases, there was a span of 15 bases. This CDR3 is built from 13 residues. This CDR3 reads CAWSPERDVEQFF. In nucleotides, the CDR3 is TGTGCCTGGAGCCCGGAGAGGGACGTTGAGCAGTTCTTC.

This chain uses TRBV27 with TRBJ1-5; D is ambiguous. In germline, CDR1 is MNHEY, CDR2 SMNVEV (reference sequence). The CDR3 spans 12 residues. V gave up 3 bases and J gave up 3 bases, with 3 bases separating them. CDR3 bases: TGTGCCAGCAGTTTTATCAATCAGCCCCAGCATTTT. Translating it yields CASSFINQPQHF.

CDR3 residues: CASSPPGRIGANTEAFF. The CDR3 DNA is TGTGCCAGCTCACCACCGGGGCGGATTGGAGCGAACACTGAAGCTTTCTTT. The J gene is TRBJ1-1, the V gene TRBV18; TRBD1 might be the D (5 bases). The CDR3 sequence is 17 residues long. V was clipped by 0 bases and J by 1 base, with 15 bases between them. Germline CDR1 and CDR2: KGHSH and LQKENI.

The chain recombines TRBV18 with TRBJ1-2, with TRBD1 matching over 7 bases. Germline V CDR1 and CDR2: KGHSH, LQKENI. The CDR3 loop spans 15 amino acids. J gave up 1 base and V 2 bases, and 4 bases lay outside the gene matches. CDR3 amino acids: CASSPGQEINYGYTF. In nucleotides, the CDR3 is TGTGCCAGCTCACCAGGACAGGAGATTAACTATGGCTACACCTTC.

This chain uses TRBV27 with TRBJ1-1, with a possible D match to TRBD1 (5 bases). The V and J ends lost 2 bases and 4 bases respectively, with 17 bases between them. This CDR3 has 16 residues. Germline V gene lookup returns CDR1 MNHEY and CDR2 SMNVEV (reference sequence). The CDR3 sequence: CASSLKSRSGLTEAFF. The CDR3 nucleotides are TGTGCCAGCAGTTTAAAAAGTAGGTCGGGGCTCACTGAAGCTTTCTTT.

This clone came up once. The V gene is TRBV28, the J gene TRBJ2-2, with 8 bases that match TRBD2. Germline V gives CDR1 MDHEN, CDR2 SYDVKM. J gave up 3 bases and V 5 bases, and 8 bases lay outside the gene matches. The CDR3 loop spans 16 amino acids. The CDR3 nucleotides are TGTGCCAGCAGTCACAGCGGGAGTCAAGACACCGGGGAGCTGTTTTTT. Amino acids: CASSHSGSQDTGELFF. Supplemented by reference TRBV28 and TRBJ2-2, the full variable domain reads DVKVTQSSRYLVKRTGEKVFLECVQDMDHENMFWYRQDPGLGLRLIYFSYDVKMKEKGDIPEGYSVSREKKERFSLILESASTNQTSMYLCASSHSGSQDTGELFFGEGSRLTVL.

The V gene is TRBV11-2, the J gene TRBJ2-1, with 9 positions matching TRBD2. The trim removed 0 bases at V and 4 bases at J, leaving 4 bases unmatched. Germline values: CDR1 SGHAT, CDR2 FQNNGV. The CDR3 contains 16 residues. The DNA of the CDR3 is TGTGCCAGCAGCTTAGATAAGCGGGAGGTGTACAATGAGCAGTTCTTC. Translating gives CASSLDKREVYNEQFF.

This rearrangement joins TRBV4-2 to TRBJ1-1, with 9 positions matching TRBD1. There are 15 residues in the CDR3. Looked up from germline, CDR1 is LGHNA and CDR2 is YNFKEQ. V trimming: 4 bases; J trimming: 4 bases; junction bases outside the gene matches: 7. CDR3: CASSRDRDRVTEAFF. The CDR3 nucleotides read TGTGCCAGCAGCCGAGACCGGGACAGGGTCACTGAAGCTTTCTTT.